This T cell receptor (beta chain) derives from a study of blood T cell repertoires in COVID-19. Study summary: The samples span acute and convalescent COVID-19 from the United States, Italy and Spain. PBMCs, B-cell-depleted T cells, or T cells were the source of the cDNA or gDNA that made up the material.

Source study methods: Amplification of reference gene primers provided the estimated nucleated cell counts. Some clones are missing from TCRdb's copy, which holds only in-frame ones; the method was immunoSEQ multiplex PCR. V and J calls and clone size are those listed in that table; D and trimming were worked out from the DNA. The sample includes 90,000 to 140,000 clones, 65% to 90% of them seen just once. Germline values: CDR1 MDHEN, CDR2 SYDVKM. The CDR3 contains 14 residues. Trimming at V came to 7 bases and at J to 8 bases, leaving 8 bases not matched to a gene. The receptor's source is an elderly man with acute or convalescent COVID-19. This chain joins TRBV28 and TRBJ2-1, with 10 nucleotides matching TRBD2. Sequenced: peripheral blood. The CDR3 loop reads CASTSGSLYDEQFF. The CDR3 nucleotides read TGTGCCAGCACTAGCGGGAGTCTTTATGATGAGCAGTTCTTC.